This TCR beta chain was identified in a study of blood T cell repertoires in COVID-19. On the study more broadly: Acute and convalescent COVID-19 samples came from the United States, Italy and Spain.

This table comes from immunoSEQ multiplex PCR, and its TCRdb copy is limited to in-frame clones, with some not included. The table shows about 260,000 clones, with 75% to 90% occurring only once. Deletions cut 7 bases from V and 4 bases from J, with 13 bases between. Germline assignment: CDR1 LNHDA and CDR2 SQIVND (reference sequence). The CDR3 is 13 residues long. This sequence originates from a woman between 65 and 79 years old with COVID-19, enrolled during active disease. V and J are TRBV19 and TRBJ1-1; no definite D call. Material for sequencing was peripheral blood. This CDR3 is CASTSAALTEAFF. The DNA of the CDR3 is TGTGCCAGTACCTCGGCAGCGCTCACTGAAGCTTTCTTT.